The rows below give T cell receptor beta chains drawn from one sample of a study of blood T cell repertoires in COVID-19. Generated by immunoSEQ multiplex PCR, the TCRdb table keeps only in-frame clones and is missing some. The sample carries roughly 39,000 clones, around nine tenths recorded once. The sample consisted of peripheral blood. Every receptor here comes from a human donor in a cohort sampled during active COVID-19. Each CDR3 is given with its conserved first and last residue. Each record gives: clone size, D gene, J gene, V gene, CDR3 protein, CDR3 DNA. D genes are given only for firm matches. The listing skips clone size in some rows; elsewhere it reads once, few, many or a size class.

>.|TRBD1|TRBJ2-7|TRBV27
CASSLGRGPTYEQYF
TGTGCCAGCAGTTTAGGCAGGGGGCCCACCTACGAGCAGTACTTC
>.|.|TRBJ2-1|TRBV5-1
CASSFPLDTYNEQFF
TGCGCCAGCAGCTTTCCGTTAGATACCTACAATGAGCAGTTCTTC
>.|.|TRBJ1-1|TRBV5-1
CASSWGPEAFF
TGCGCCAGCAGCTGGGGCCCTGAAGCTTTCTTT
>.|.|TRBJ2-6|TRBV15
CATWRGRGRSGANVLTF
TGTGCCACCTGGCGGGGACGTGGTCGCTCTGGGGCCAACGTCCTGACTTTC
>.|TRBD1|TRBJ2-1|TRBV27
CASSMGQGALIYEQFF
TGTGCCAGCAGTATGGGACAGGGGGCGCTTATCTATGAGCAGTTCTTC
>few|TRBD1|TRBJ1-1|TRBV7-2
CASSQDRVNTEAFF
TGTGCCAGCAGTCAGGACAGGGTGAACACTGAAGCTTTCTTT
>.|TRBD2|TRBJ2-5|TRBV7-2
CASSRKAGVQETQYF
TGTGCCAGCAGCAGAAAAGCGGGAGTCCAAGAGACCCAGTACTTC
>.|.|TRBJ2-7|TRBV7-3
CASSGRQPYEQYF
TGTGCCAGCAGCGGGCGCCAGCCCTACGAGCAGTACTTC
>.|TRBD2|TRBJ2-1|TRBV4-2
CASSQDSLTSGSNEQFF
TGTGCCAGCAGCCAAGATTCTCTGACTAGCGGGAGTAATGAGCAGTTCTTC
>.|.|TRBJ1-2|TRBV5-6
CASSPNRVYGYTF
TGTGCCAGCAGCCCCAACAGGGTCTATGGCTACACCTTC
>.|TRBD1|TRBJ2-7|TRBV7-2
CASSTRTGPSYEQYF
TGTGCCAGCAGCACACGGACAGGGCCCTCCTACGAGCAGTACTTC
>.|TRBD1|TRBJ1-5|TRBV28
CASSLSYGWTGELQPQHF
TGTGCCAGCAGTTTATCGTACGGTTGGACAGGGGAGTTACAGCCCCAGCATTTT
>.|TRBD2|TRBJ2-7|TRBV13
CASRPWASGNTDSYEQYF
TGTGCCAGCCGCCCCTGGGCTAGCGGGAATACGGACTCCTACGAGCAGTACTTC
>.|TRBD1|TRBJ2-6|TRBV29-1
CSVGGRTGWLWGANVLTF
TGCAGCGTTGGGGGGCGGACAGGCTGGCTTTGGGGGGCCAACGTCCTGACTTTC
>once|TRBD1|TRBJ1-6|TRBV9
CASSVDWDRASSPLHF
TGTGCCAGCAGCGTAGACTGGGACAGGGCCTCTTCACCCCTCCACTTT
>.|TRBD2|TRBJ2-1|TRBV6-2/TRBV6-3
CASSYDRASGGYNEQFF
TGTGCCAGCAGTTACGATCGGGCTAGCGGGGGTTACAATGAGCAGTTCTTC
>.|.|TRBJ2-3|TRBV20-1
CSASGRSIDTQYF
TGCAGTGCTAGTGGTCGAAGCATAGATACGCAGTATTTT
>.|.|TRBJ1-3|TRBV4-3
CASSPFSAGSGNTIYF
TGCGCCAGCAGCCCATTCTCAGCGGGTTCCGGAAACACCATATATTTT
>once|.|TRBJ1-5|TRBV10-1
CATPGFYSNQPQHF
TGCGCCACCCCGGGATTTTATAGCAATCAGCCCCAGCATTTT
>.|.|TRBJ1-3|TRBV18
CASSEDRQSSGNTIYF
TGTGCCAGCTCAGAGGACAGACAGAGCTCTGGAAACACCATATATTTT
>.|TRBD1|TRBJ2-3|TRBV24-1
CATSDPTGGAADTQYF
TGTGCCACCAGTGACCCGACAGGGGGCGCAGCAGATACGCAGTATTTT
>.|TRBD1|TRBJ1-2|TRBV14
CASSPIGQGNYGYTF
TGTGCCAGCAGCCCGATCGGACAGGGTAACTATGGCTACACCTTC
>.|TRBD2|TRBJ2-1|TRBV5-1
CASSLAGLAGGFYNEQFF
TGCGCCAGCAGCTTGGCCGGGCTAGCGGGAGGTTTCTACAATGAGCAGTTCTTC
>.|TRBD2|TRBJ2-1|TRBV2
CASSEALTVGGGGYNEQFF
TGTGCCAGCAGTGAAGCGCTTACGGTTGGCGGGGGGGGTTACAATGAGCAGTTCTTC
>.|TRBD1|TRBJ2-6|TRBV19
CASVQGPGANVLTF
TGTGCCAGTGTACAGGGGCCTGGGGCCAACGTCCTGACTTTC
>.|.|TRBJ2-7|TRBV7-2
CASSPRMDSSGREQYF
TGTGCCAGCAGCCCTCGAATGGACTCCTCCGGGCGGGAGCAGTACTTC
>.|.|TRBJ2-1|TRBV6-6
CASSYEGARGGDEQFF
TGTGCCAGCAGTTACGAGGGGGCGCGGGGTGGCGATGAGCAGTTCTTC
>once|.|TRBJ1-1|TRBV11-2
CASSQIREARDAEAFF
TGTGCCAGCAGCCAAATCCGGGAGGCCCGGGACGCTGAAGCTTTCTTT
>.|TRBD2|TRBJ2-3|TRBV11-3
CASSLSAGFETQYF
TGTGCCAGCAGCTTATCAGCGGGGTTCGAAACGCAGTATTTT
>.|TRBD1|TRBJ1-1|TRBV6-6
CASSLSGGEAFF
TGTGCCAGCAGTTTATCAGGGGGCGAAGCTTTCTTT
>.|TRBD1|TRBJ2-7|TRBV5-1
CASSFGQGTYEQYF
TGCGCCAGCAGCTTCGGACAGGGCACCTACGAGCAGTACTTC
>.|TRBD1|TRBJ2-3|TRBV18
CASSPIPPQGATDTQYF
TGTGCCAGCTCACCGATTCCCCCGCAGGGGGCTACAGATACGCAGTATTTT
>.|TRBD2|TRBJ2-7|TRBV5-1
CASSLGAGDSYEQYF
TGCGCCAGCAGCTTGGGAGCGGGGGACTCCTACGAGCAGTACTTC
>.|TRBD1|TRBJ2-1|TRBV6-4
CASSDYGGQGGNEQFF
TGTGCCAGCAGTGACTATGGTGGACAGGGCGGGAATGAGCAGTTCTTC
>.|.|TRBJ1-1|TRBV5-1
CASSSRGNTGNTEAFF
TGCGCCAGCAGCAGCAGGGGTAATACAGGGAACACTGAAGCTTTCTTT
>.|.|TRBJ1-1|TRBV19
CASTRDNVNTEAFF
TGTGCCAGTACCCGGGACAATGTGAACACTGAAGCTTTCTTT
>.|TRBD1|TRBJ2-7|TRBV19
CASSQPQGAYEQYF
TGTGCCAGTAGTCAACCGCAGGGGGCCTACGAGCAGTACTTC
>.|TRBD2|TRBJ2-5|TRBV5-6
CASSYGLAGVGQETQYF
TGTGCCAGCAGCTATGGACTAGCGGGAGTAGGGCAAGAGACCCAGTACTTC
>few|.|TRBJ1-3|TRBV5-4
CASSLGGVNSGNTIYF
TGTGCCAGCAGCTTGGGTGGAGTGAACTCTGGAAACACCATATATTTT
>.|.|TRBJ1-5|TRBV4-2
CASSQDSRGYSNQPQHF
TGTGCCAGCAGCCAAGATTCCAGGGGATATAGCAATCAGCCCCAGCATTTT
>.|.|TRBJ1-2|TRBV18
CASSPPSLANYGYTF
TGTGCCAGCTCACCACCGTCGTTAGCTAACTATGGCTACACCTTC
>once|TRBD1|TRBJ2-5|TRBV7-2
CASSLTLGQGYLGETQYF
TGTGCCAGCAGCTTGACCCTTGGACAGGGGTATTTGGGAGAGACCCAGTACTTC
>.|.|TRBJ2-7|TRBV5-6
CASRGIDRPEYEQYF
TGTGCCAGCAGGGGGATCGACAGGCCTGAATACGAGCAGTACTTC
>.|.|TRBJ1-5|TRBV7-9
CASSPGGGQSNQPQHF
TGTGCCAGCAGCCCCGGGGGGGGGCAGAGCAATCAGCCCCAGCATTTT
>.|TRBD2|TRBJ2-1|TRBV13
CASSLLAGGPGNEQFF
TGTGCCAGCAGCTTGTTAGCGGGGGGGCCTGGCAATGAGCAGTTCTTC
>.|TRBD2|TRBJ2-7|TRBV9
CASSAGEGSQYEQYF
TGTGCCAGCAGCGCGGGGGAGGGGAGCCAATACGAGCAGTACTTC
>.|.|TRBJ2-2|TRBV5-1
CASSLDSTGELFF
TGCGCCAGCAGCTTGGACAGCACCGGGGAGCTGTTTTTT
>.|.|TRBJ1-2|TRBV5-6
CASSFGRGFGYGYTF
TGTGCCAGCAGCTTTGGTCGAGGGTTTGGCTATGGCTACACCTTC
>.|.|TRBJ1-1|TRBV11-2
CASSFWAREVITEAFF
TGTGCCAGCAGCTTTTGGGCCAGGGAGGTGATCACTGAAGCTTTCTTT
>.|TRBD1|TRBJ2-3|TRBV11-3
CASSPGTGASPFQYF
TGTGCCAGCAGCCCGGGGACAGGGGCTTCCCCTTTCCAGTATTTT
>.|.|TRBJ1-2|TRBV5-5
CASSWRTPEVGGYTF
TGTGCCAGCAGCTGGAGGACCCCGGAGGTTGGTGGCTACACCTTC
>.|.|TRBJ1-2|TRBV30
CAWSEGRGYGYTF
TGTGCCTGGAGCGAAGGAAGAGGCTATGGCTACACCTTC